These T cell receptor beta chains were read from a single sample in a study of T cell responses to AZD1222 COVID-19 vaccine. Data came from immunoSEQ multiplex PCR; TCRdb stores just in-frame clones and leaves some out. The table shows 150,000 to 200,000 clones, with roughly 93% occurring only once. The sample here was peripheral blood, taken on day 0 of AZD1222 vaccination. These receptors came from an adult in good health. The CDR3 runs from the conserved cysteine through the conserved F or W. D genes are given only for firm matches. Clone size is not always given. Where it is, it says once, few, many or a class for expanded clones.

abundance | d_gene | j_gene | v_gene | CDR3nt | CDR3aa
NA | TRBD1 | TRBJ1-1 | TRBV5-1 | TGCGCCAGCAGCTCCGGGACAGCCTCGATCACTGAAGCTTTCTTT | CASSSGTASITEAFF
NA | TRBD2 | TRBJ2-3 | TRBV5-1 | TGCGCCAGCCTACTAGCGGGGGAGGATACGCAGTATTTT | CASLLAGEDTQYF
NA | NA | TRBJ2-6 | TRBV6-7 | TGTGCCAGCAGTTACTCGAGTAACGAGCCCCACTCTGGGGCCAACGTCCTGACTTTC | CASSYSSNEPHSGANVLTF
NA | TRBD1 | TRBJ1-2 | TRBV6-5 | TGTGCCAGCAGTTCGCCGGGACAGGTTAACTATGGCTACACCTTC | CASSSPGQVNYGYTF
NA | NA | TRBJ2-3 | TRBV7-8 | TGTGCCAGCAGCTGGTCCCTAGAGGACACAGATACGCAGTATTTT | CASSWSLEDTDTQYF
NA | TRBD2 | TRBJ2-1 | TRBV15 | TGTGCCACCAGCAATCAGGAGCGGGGGAACTACAATGAGCAGTTCTTC | CATSNQERGNYNEQFF
NA | NA | TRBJ1-1 | TRBV12-5 | TGTGCTAGTGGTTTCTATATTAGGGGGGTAGCTTTCTTT | CASGFYIRGVAFF
NA | NA | TRBJ2-5 | TRBV20-1 | TGCAGTGCTAGTGCTGGGGGTGGGTACCAAGAGACCCAGTACTTC | CSASAGGGYQETQYF
NA | NA | TRBJ1-2 | TRBV30 | TGTGCCTGGAGTGCGACAGGCCACACTGGGGGCTACACCTTC | CAWSATGHTGGYTF
once | NA | TRBJ2-3 | TRBV4-3 | TGCGCCAGCAGCCCCCGCGGGGGCAAAAGCACAGATACGCAGTATTTT | CASSPRGGKSTDTQYF
once | NA | TRBJ1-6 | TRBV4-1 | TGCGCCAGCAGCCAAGCGGGGGTTCGCTCACCCCTCCACTTT | CASSQAGVRSPLHF
NA | NA | TRBJ2-7 | TRBV10-1 | TGCGCCAGCGAGGGTGCACGTTCCTACGAGCAGTACTTC | CASEGARSYEQYF
NA | TRBD1 | TRBJ2-3 | TRBV18 | TGTGCCAGCTCACTCGGGACAGGGTGGTATTTT | CASSLGTGWYF
NA | NA | TRBJ1-1 | TRBV6-5 | TGTGCCAGCAGTTACACCCGGACGGCCGGGGACACTGAAGCTTTCTTT | CASSYTRTAGDTEAFF
once | NA | TRBJ1-2 | TRBV4-3 | TGCGCCAGCAGCCAAGATCTCGGCTCGTTCCGAAGGGGTGGCTACACCTTC | CASSQDLGSFRRGGYTF
NA | NA | TRBJ1-2 | TRBV19 | TGTGCCATCCGGAGCCGGGGTGACTATGGCTACACCTTC | CAIRSRGDYGYTF
NA | TRBD1 | TRBJ1-2 | TRBV4-2 | TGTGCCAGCAGCCCTGGACAGGGCTCACCCCACTATGGCTACACCTTC | CASSPGQGSPHYGYTF
NA | TRBD2 | TRBJ2-7 | TRBV5-6 | TGTGCCAGCAGACGGACTAGCGGGGGGCTCTCCTACGAGCAGTACTTC | CASRRTSGGLSYEQYF
NA | TRBD2 | TRBJ2-5 | TRBV28 | TGTGCCAGCAGTTTTGCGGGGGTGGGAACCCAGTACTTC | CASSFAGVGTQYF
few | NA | TRBJ1-1 | TRBV28 | TGTGCCAGCGGGGGTTTCGGAGCTTTCTTT | CASGGFGAFF
NA | NA | TRBJ1-3 | TRBV6-5 | NA | CASSSSAGAGNTIYF
NA | TRBD1 | TRBJ1-5 | TRBV18 | TGTGCCAGCTCCCCCGGGACAGGGCCTTCGCTTGGGCCCCAGCATTTT | CASSPGTGPSLGPQHF
once | TRBD2 | TRBJ2-3 | TRBV12-3/TRBV12-4 | TGTGCCAGCAATAGCGGGGTGGCAGATACGCAGTATTTT | CASNSGVADTQYF
NA | NA | TRBJ1-2 | TRBV28 | TGTGCCAGCACGAGAGGGGCCTTTTCTGGCTACACCTTC | CASTRGAFSGYTF
NA | TRBD1 | TRBJ1-5 | TRBV4-3 | TGCGCCAGCAGCCAAGATCGGACAGGGCATCAGCCCCAGCATTTT | CASSQDRTGHQPQHF
NA | TRBD1 | TRBJ1-1 | TRBV7-9 | TGTGCCAGCAGCTTAGGGGCAGGGGGTAGGGACTTGAACACTGAAGCTTTCTTT | CASSLGAGGRDLNTEAFF
NA | NA | TRBJ1-5 | TRBV11-3 | TGTGCCAGCAGCTTGAAGGAACGCAATCAGCCCCAGCATTTT | CASSLKERNQPQHF
NA | TRBD1 | TRBJ2-7 | TRBV29-1 | TGCAGCGCCTCGACAGGGGACTACGAGCAGTACTTC | CSASTGDYEQYF
NA | NA | TRBJ2-5 | TRBV19 | TGTGCCAGTAGTATTGGGTTAGCGCAGATAAAAGAGACCCAGTACTTC | CASSIGLAQIKETQYF
NA | NA | TRBJ1-1 | TRBV10-3 | TGTGCCATCAGTCCGGGCCTTGGCCCCCGTTCTCCGGCTTTCTTT | CAISPGLGPRSPAFF
NA | TRBD2 | TRBJ2-5 | TRBV10-1 | TGCGCCAGCAGTGAGTTAGCTACTAGCGTGGGGGGCCAGTACTTC | CASSELATSVGGQYF
NA | NA | TRBJ1-1 | TRBV4-3 | TGCGCCAGCAGCCAAGACGCTCTCACTGAAGCTTTCTTT | CASSQDALTEAFF
NA | NA | TRBJ1-2 | TRBV12-3/TRBV12-4 | TGTGCCAGCAGTACCGGGTTGAGGTATGGCTACACCTTC | CASSTGLRYGYTF
NA | TRBD1 | TRBJ1-2 | TRBV7-8 | TGTGCCAGCAGCTTAGTTTCAGGGGGCGCTTCGATCTACACCTTC | CASSLVSGGASIYTF
NA | TRBD1 | TRBJ2-1 | TRBV10-3 | TGTGCCATCAGTGAAAAGGGGGACAGTTACAATGAGCAGTTCTTC | CAISEKGDSYNEQFF
NA | NA | TRBJ2-7 | TRBV7-8 | TGTGCCAGCAGCTCCAGGGTTTCCCACGAGCAGTACTTC | CASSSRVSHEQYF
NA | NA | TRBJ1-1 | TRBV5-1 | TGCGCCAGCAGCTTCGGGACTGCCAACACTGAAGCTTTCTTT | CASSFGTANTEAFF
NA | NA | TRBJ1-1 | TRBV6-5 | TGTGCCAGCAGGAGAAATGTGAACACTGAAGCTTTCTTT | CASRRNVNTEAFF
NA | NA | TRBJ1-5 | TRBV9 | TGTGCCAGCAGCGCTTCAGGGAATCAGCCCCAGCATTTT | CASSASGNQPQHF
NA | NA | TRBJ1-5 | TRBV2 | TGTGCCAGCAGTGATGTAGGGTATCGGCCCCAGCATTTT | CASSDVGYRPQHF
few | NA | TRBJ1-2 | TRBV28 | TGTGCCAGCAGCTTCCTAAACCAGGGGACTAACTATGGCTACACCTTC | CASSFLNQGTNYGYTF
NA | TRBD1 | TRBJ2-3 | TRBV5-6 | TGTGCCAGCAGCTTAGACAGGGCAGATACGCAGTATTTT | CASSLDRADTQYF
NA | TRBD1 | TRBJ1-1 | TRBV10-1 | TGCGCCAGCAGCCCGACAGGGATGACTGAAGCTTTCTTT | CASSPTGMTEAFF
NA | NA | TRBJ2-7 | TRBV10-2 | TGCGCCAGCAGTGAGACGGCAGGGGTAACCTACGAGCAGTACTTC | CASSETAGVTYEQYF
NA | TRBD2 | TRBJ2-1 | TRBV9 | TGTGCCAGCAGCGTCGGGACTAGCTTTGTTGAGCAGTTCTTC | CASSVGTSFVEQFF
once | NA | TRBJ1-1 | TRBV5-6 | TGTGCCAGCAGCCGAGGCGAGATTTGGAGTGAAGCTTTCTTT | CASSRGEIWSEAFF
NA | TRBD1 | TRBJ1-2 | TRBV5-6 | TGTGCCAGCAGCTTGGGGCTCGGACAGGGCTATGGCTACACCTTC | CASSLGLGQGYGYTF
NA | NA | TRBJ1-5 | TRBV12-3/TRBV12-4 | TGTGCCAGCAGTTTTCAGAATCAGCCCCAGCATTTT | CASSFQNQPQHF
once | TRBD2 | TRBJ2-7 | TRBV27 | TGTGCCAGCAGTTTATTTGGCGGGACTAGCGTCTACGAGCAGTACTTC | CASSLFGGTSVYEQYF
NA | NA | TRBJ2-2 | TRBV7-9 | TGTGCCAGCAGCTTAGTTGGACTACCCACCGGGGAGCTGTTTTTT | CASSLVGLPTGELFF
NA | NA | TRBJ2-2 | TRBV11-1 | TGTGCCAGCAGCTTAGTCGCTATCACCGGGGAGCTGTTTTTT | CASSLVAITGELFF
NA | NA | TRBJ2-2 | TRBV6-5 | TGTGCCAGTACCGGGACAAGAAACACCGGGGAGCTGTTTTTT | CASTGTRNTGELFF
NA | NA | TRBJ1-2 | TRBV9 | TGTGCCAGCAGCGCCGACCTAGTGGGGTTCTATGGCTACACCTTC | CASSADLVGFYGYTF
NA | NA | TRBJ1-6 | TRBV27 | TGTGCCAGCAGTTACCGGTCTGGGGGCTCGGGTTCACCCCTCCACTTT | CASSYRSGGSGSPLHF
NA | NA | TRBJ1-3 | TRBV4-1 | TGCGCCAGCAGCTCCTTACGTGAAAACACCATATATTTT | CASSSLRENTIYF
NA | NA | TRBJ1-1 | TRBV7-9 | TGTGCCAGCAGCTTAGCGTCCGGAAACACTGAAGCTTTCTTT | CASSLASGNTEAFF